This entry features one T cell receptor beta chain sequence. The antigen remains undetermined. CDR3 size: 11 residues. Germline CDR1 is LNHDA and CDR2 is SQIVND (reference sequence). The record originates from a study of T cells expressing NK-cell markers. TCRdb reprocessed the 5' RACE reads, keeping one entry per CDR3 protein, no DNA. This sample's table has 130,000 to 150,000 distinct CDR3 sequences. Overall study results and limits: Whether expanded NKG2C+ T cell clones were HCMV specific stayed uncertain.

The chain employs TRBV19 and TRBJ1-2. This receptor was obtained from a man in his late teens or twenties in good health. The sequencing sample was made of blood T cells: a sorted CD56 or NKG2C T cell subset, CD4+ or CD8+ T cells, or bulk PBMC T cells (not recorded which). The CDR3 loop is CASSIGQLYTF.